This T cell receptor (beta chain) appears in the sequencing data of a study of blood T cell repertoires in COVID-19. Study background: The origin of the acute and convalescent COVID-19 samples was the United States, Italy and Spain. Sources were T cells, B-cell-depleted T cells, or PBMCs; the material itself was cDNA or gDNA.

This CDR3 has 15 amino acids. Looked up from germline, CDR1 is MNHEY and CDR2 is SMNVEV (reference sequence). The trim removed 5 bases at V and 6 bases at J, leaving 6 bases unmatched. The assay was immunoSEQ multiplex PCR, and TCRdb's table has in-frame clones only and misses some. Seen here are 60,000 to 85,000 clones, roughly four fifths observed once, and the top ten hold about a third. The sequenced sample consisted of peripheral blood. The chain has TRBV27 and TRBJ2-5, with 13 bases lining up with TRBD2. This TCR came from a man between 65 and 80 years old with acute or convalescent COVID-19. The CDR3 coding sequence is TGTGCCAGCAGTAGGACTAGCGGGAGTTTAAAGACCCAGTACTTC. Protein: CASSRTSGSLKTQYF.